The sequence of this TCR beta chain was determined in a study of PD-L1 blockade in urothelial cancer. Study background: About 85% of the 29 patients were men whose urothelial cancer was bladder-origin. Regarding the study as a whole: Pretreatment TCR clonality in blood, when below the median, was predictive of better survival. Patients who had durable benefit saw their tumor-associated blood clones expand more at 3 weeks.

Time point meaning: peripheral blood 6 weeks after treatment start. The CDR3 has 13 residues. Per the germline V gene, CDR1 is MNHEY and CDR2 is SVGAGI. A spike-in of synthetic TCR analog templates was added to each PCR. Assay used: immunoSEQ multiplex PCR; TCRdb lists only in-frame clones, some missing. Among 40,000 to 50,000 clones listed, around 82% were seen once. Turning to this clone: Antigen specificity is unknown. At one boundary the junction diverges from the germline segment, which might be a read error. The sample contains more than one DNA sequence encoding this CDR3.

The TCR sequence derives from a man aged 60 to 69 with urothelial cancer. The material was PBMCs, obtained around atezolizumab (anti-PD-L1) treatment. The chain uses TRBV6-5 and TRBJ1-5; 9 nucleotides match TRBD1. This CDR3 reads CASSYDRGRAQHF. CDR3 nucleotide sequence: TGTGCCAGCAGTTACGACAGGGGGAGGGCCCAGCACTTT.